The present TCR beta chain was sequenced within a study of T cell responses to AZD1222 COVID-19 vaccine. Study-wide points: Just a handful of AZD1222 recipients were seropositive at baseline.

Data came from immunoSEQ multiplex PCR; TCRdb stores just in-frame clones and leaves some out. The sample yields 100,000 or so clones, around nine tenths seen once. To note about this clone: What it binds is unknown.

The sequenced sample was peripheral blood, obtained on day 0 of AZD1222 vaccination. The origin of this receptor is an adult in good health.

Here the CDR3 reads CASSYGTGRHEQYF. CDR3 sequence (DNA): TGTGCCAGCAGTTACGGGACAGGTAGACACGAGCAGTACTTC. The V call is TRBV6-2 or TRBV6-3, the J call TRBJ2-7, with 8 bases identical to TRBD1. Germline lookup yields CDR1 MNHEY and CDR2 SVGEGT. This CDR3 has 14 amino acids. J was trimmed by 5 bases and V by 2 bases; bases with no gene match: 5.